This is a list of T cell receptor beta chains from one sample in a study of patients and donors after allogeneic stem cell transplantation. TCRdb recomputed calls from the RT-PCR reads with MiXCR, one row per CDR3 protein. In the table there are some 960,000 distinct CDR3 sequences, roughly 18% of which are singletons. Source material: blood, either unsorted or a sorted T cell fraction (not recorded which). These receptors were taken from a human donor who was either an allogeneic HSCT recipient or a stem cell or donor lymphocyte infusion donor (not recorded which). It is not recorded whose cells these are; they may come from a transplant donor. The CDR3 runs from the conserved cysteine through the conserved F or W. A D gene is named only where the DNA matches it firmly. Clone sizes are given selectively: once, few, many, or a class where the clone is expanded.

.,.,TRBJ2-3,TRBV24-1,TGTGCCACCAGTGATCCTAGCGCCAGCCAGTATTTT,CATSDPSASQYF
.,few,TRBJ2-1,TRBV4-2,TGTGCCAGCAGCCAAGATTCCGGGGGGCGGTCCTACAATGAGCAGTTCTTC,CASSQDSGGRSYNEQFF
.,.,TRBJ2-1,TRBV12-3/TRBV12-4,TGTGCCAGCAACGACAGGGAGGGCAATGAGCAGTTCTTC,CASNDREGNEQFF
TRBD1,.,TRBJ2-4,TRBV3-1,TGTGCCAGCCGGGACAGGGGAGGTTTAGCCAAAAACATTCAGTACTTC,CASRDRGGLAKNIQYF
.,few,TRBJ1-5,TRBV12-3/TRBV12-4,TGTGCCAGCAGTTTGTGGGCAGTTGGGGGTCAGCCCCAGCATTTT,CASSLWAVGGQPQHF
.,.,TRBJ2-3,TRBV11-2,TGTGCCAGCAGCTTAGTGTCTGAGCGCACAGATACGCAGTATTTT,CASSLVSERTDTQYF
TRBD2,.,TRBJ2-1,TRBV9,TGTGCCAGCAGCCCCGGGGATAGCGGGAGAAGTGGTTCCTACAATGAGCAGTTCTTC,CASSPGDSGRSGSYNEQFF
.,.,TRBJ1-1,TRBV5-1,TGCGCCAGCAGCTTTGCAGGGTATCAGAAAACTGAAGCTTTCTTT,CASSFAGYQKTEAFF
.,.,TRBJ1-3,TRBV5-1,TGCGCCAGCAGCTTGGGAGAGAACCCTGGAAACACCATATATTTT,CASSLGENPGNTIYF
TRBD1,few,TRBJ1-5,TRBV12-3/TRBV12-4,TGTGCCAGCAGTACAGGGGTAGTAAATCAGCCCCAGCATTTT,CASSTGVVNQPQHF
.,many,TRBJ2-5,TRBV7-8,TGTGCCAGCAGCAATCTAACAGGAACGGTCGGGGAGACCCAGTACTTC,CASSNLTGTVGETQYF
TRBD2,.,TRBJ2-1,TRBV4-2,TGTGCCAGCAGCCAAGAGGGCGGGGGGGACTACAATGAGCAGTTCTTC,CASSQEGGGDYNEQFF
.,.,TRBJ2-1,TRBV27,TGTGCCAGCAGTTTATCCCGGGACACAGCGCTTCTCGTGCAGTTCTTC,CASSLSRDTALLVQFF
TRBD1,.,TRBJ1-6,TRBV20-1,TGCAGTGCTAGAGACGGGAAACTAGGGACAGCGGATAATTCACCCCTCCACTTT,CSARDGKLGTADNSPLHF
.,few,TRBJ1-2,TRBV6-5,TGTGCCAGCAGTTACTCGCGCCCTGGGGCTAACTATGGCTACACCTTC,CASSYSRPGANYGYTF
TRBD1,few,TRBJ2-7,TRBV27,TGTGCCAGCAGTTACCGCCGGGACAGGGGTATCCACGAGCAGTACTTC,CASSYRRDRGIHEQYF
.,many,TRBJ1-4,TRBV9,TGTGCCAGCAGCGTCGGTCACGGGTTAGCAACTAATGAAAAACTGTTTTTT,CASSVGHGLATNEKLFF
TRBD2,.,TRBJ2-3,TRBV20-1,TGCAGGATAGCGGGGGCCATCGGTCCAGATACGCAGTATTTT,CRIAGAIGPDTQYF
.,few,TRBJ1-1,TRBV7-6,TGTGCCAGCCAGGGAGGGGAGTTAGGTGAAGCTTTCTTT,CASQGGELGEAFF
.,few,TRBJ2-3,TRBV4-2,TGTGCCAGCAGCATCTGGGGGGATACGCAGTATTTT,CASSIWGDTQYF
.,.,TRBJ1-3,TRBV20-1,TGCAGTGCTAGAGATCTAAGCTCTGGAAACACCATATATTTT,CSARDLSSGNTIYF
.,many,TRBJ1-3,TRBV5-6,TGTGCCAGCAGCTTTAATGGCCGACGTCTGCTCTCTGGAAACACCATATATTTT,CASSFNGRRLLSGNTIYF
TRBD2,few,TRBJ2-1,TRBV27,TGTGCCAGCAGTTTATGGATAGCGGGGTCCCGGGTGGATGAGCAGTTCTTC,CASSLWIAGSRVDEQFF
.,.,TRBJ2-1,TRBV11-3,TGTGCCAGCAGCCGTTCCAGTCGGGAGCAGTTCTTC,CASSRSSREQFF
TRBD1,.,TRBJ1-2,TRBV20-1,TGCAGTGCTAGGGGGACAGGGATTATGAACTATGGCTACACCTTC,CSARGTGIMNYGYTF